These T cell receptor beta chains were read from a single sample in a study of T cell responses to AZD1222 COVID-19 vaccine. The assay was immunoSEQ multiplex PCR, and TCRdb's table has in-frame clones only and misses some. The table includes about 130,000 clones, 92% detected once. The starting material was peripheral blood, obtained on day 0 of AZD1222 vaccination. The source is an adult in good health. Each CDR3 is given with its conserved first and last residue. Fields, in order: J gene, V gene, CDR3 protein.

j_gene: TRBJ1-2; v_gene: TRBV28; CDR3aa: CASSTLGGLNYGYTF
j_gene: TRBJ1-6; v_gene: TRBV4-1; CDR3aa: CASSQVRDSPLHF
j_gene: TRBJ1-4; v_gene: TRBV9; CDR3aa: CASSVARAGNEKLFF
j_gene: TRBJ2-5; v_gene: TRBV29-1; CDR3aa: CSAGTGSWQETQYF
j_gene: TRBJ1-5; v_gene: TRBV28; CDR3aa: CASIEELPNQPQHF
j_gene: TRBJ1-2; v_gene: TRBV19; CDR3aa: CASSAGDGSRYGYTF
j_gene: TRBJ2-1; v_gene: TRBV5-1; CDR3aa: CASSSLRQNEQFF
j_gene: TRBJ1-2; v_gene: TRBV5-5; CDR3aa: CASSLWTGGGYTF
j_gene: TRBJ2-7; v_gene: TRBV5-1; CDR3aa: CASTGSYEQYF
j_gene: TRBJ1-1; v_gene: TRBV11-3; CDR3aa: CASSQTGRTEAFF
j_gene: TRBJ1-4; v_gene: TRBV29-1; CDR3aa: CSVAFNEKLFF
j_gene: TRBJ1-6; v_gene: TRBV28; CDR3aa: CATEPRDNSPLHF
j_gene: TRBJ2-7; v_gene: TRBV10-3; CDR3aa: CAIMAAGRRIGYEQYF
j_gene: TRBJ1-2; v_gene: TRBV28; CDR3aa: CASSLPQGNYGYTF
j_gene: TRBJ2-2; v_gene: TRBV27; CDR3aa: CASSLRYSNTGELFF
j_gene: TRBJ2-2; v_gene: TRBV3-1/TRBV3-2; CDR3aa: CASSGGGQANTGELFF
j_gene: TRBJ1-4; v_gene: TRBV7-9; CDR3aa: CASSLPSGGVANEKLFF